The 24 T cell receptor beta chains below all came from one sample that was sequenced in a study of cytomegalovirus exposure and HLA in healthy donors. PCR used 60 Vbeta primers and 13 Jbeta primers. Method: immunoSEQ multiplex PCR; TCRdb's copy keeps in-frame clones and lacks some. The top ten hold 6.6% of the sample, which has around 130,000 clones, about 74% seen once. The source material was PBMCs. All receptors derive from a man in his forties in good health and CMV-seropositive.

This clone was counted a single time. The chain links TRBV9 to TRBJ2-2, with 7 bases matching TRBD1. J lost 5 bases, V lost 4 bases, and 8 bases had no gene match. This CDR3 comprises 15 residues. The germline V gene encodes CDR1 SGDLS and CDR2 YYNGEE. In nucleotides, the CDR3 is TGTGCCAGCAGCTTACGACAGGGAACTACCGGGGAGCTGTTTTTT. Amino acid sequence: CASSLRQGTTGELFF. The full variable domain, in which reference TRBV9 and TRBJ2-2 provide the parts outside the CDR3, is DSGVTQTPKHLITATGQRVTLRCSPRSGDLSVYWYQQSLDQGLQFLIQYYNGEERAKGNILERFSAQQFPDLHSELNLSSLELGDSALYFCASSLRQGTTGELFFGEGSRLTVL.

This chain connects TRBV28 to TRBJ2-7; a weak D match, TRBD1 (6 bases). The V and J ends lost 5 bases and 0 bases respectively, with 14 bases between them. This CDR3 is 15 amino acids long. Germline V gene data show CDR1 as MDHEN and CDR2 as SYDVKM. For the CDR3, the DNA is TGTGCCAGCAGTCCAGGGGATAACGGCTCCTACGAGCAGTACTTC. Translating it yields CASSPGDNGSYEQYF.

The CDR3 loop reads CASSQGGGSRGWSGDTEAFF. As DNA, the CDR3 is TGTGCCAGCAGCCAGGGGGGTGGCAGCCGAGGATGGTCGGGGGACACTGAAGCTTTCTTT. The gene calls are TRBV5-4 and TRBJ1-1; 7 nucleotides align to TRBD1. There are 20 residues in the CDR3. V dropped 4 bases and J dropped 3; count of bases not matched to a gene: 24. Germline V gene sequence: CDR1 SGHNT, CDR2 YYREEE (reference sequence). The variable domain in full, completed from reference TRBV5-4 and TRBJ1-1, reads ETGVTQSPTHLIKTRGQQVTLRCSSQSGHNTVSWYQQALGQGPQFIFQYYREEENGRGNFPPRFSGLQFPNYSSELNVNALELDDSALYLCASSQGGGSRGWSGDTEAFFGQGTRLTVV.

This sequence joins TRBV6-1 and TRBJ2-5, with D maybe TRBD1 (6 bases). With the DNA end fitting TRBJ2-7 better, the J assignment may be wrong. Per the germline V gene, CDR1 is MNHNS and CDR2 is SASEGT. The CDR3 runs to 15 residues. CDR3 sequence (DNA): TGTGCCAGCAGTGTGGGACAAGGTGGTTGGGACGAGCAGTACTTC. Translated: CASSVGQGGWDEQYF.

The chain has TRBV2 and TRBJ1-2, with D possibly TRBD1 on 5 matching bases. The CDR3 has 16 amino acids. Trimming took off 3 bases at V and 4 bases at J, with 18 bases between the two ends. CDR1 is SNHLY, CDR2 FYNNEI, per germline. In nucleotides, the CDR3 is TGTGCCAGCAGTGACTTGGGGGGGAGTCTCCTCTATGGCTACACCTTC. It encodes CASSDLGGSLLYGYTF. Full variable domain (rest looked up from reference TRBV2 and TRBJ1-2): EPEVTQTPSHQVTQMGQEVILRCVPISNHLYFYWYRQILGQKVEFLVSFYNNEISEKSEIFDDQFSVERPDGSNFTLKIRSTKLEDSAMYFCASSDLGGSLLYGYTFGSGTRLTVV.

The chain joins TRBV4-1 to TRBJ2-7, with TRBD2 identical over 7 bases. The germline CDR1 and CDR2 sequences are MGHRA and YSYEKL. J gave up 1 base and V 4 bases, and 10 bases lay outside the gene matches. The CDR3 is made up of 16 amino acids. The CDR3 bases are TGCGCCAGCAGCCGAGAGAGGCTAGCGGCTTCCTACGAGCAGTACTTC. Translating gives CASSRERLAASYEQYF.

The rearrangement uses TRBV5-4 and TRBJ1-1, with 10 nucleotides matching TRBD1. This CDR3 is 15 amino acids long. Germline CDR1 SGHNT, CDR2 YYREEE (reference sequence). V shed 4 bases, J shed 0 bases, and the junction held 3 bases outside the gene matches. CDR3 sequence: CASSLDRGLNTEAFF. CDR3 nucleotide sequence: TGTGCCAGCAGCCTTGACAGGGGGCTGAACACTGAAGCTTTCTTT.

The count of this clone is one. The V and J genes are TRBV25-1 and TRBJ1-4, with a possible D match to TRBD1 (5 bases). CDR1 and CDR2 (germline): MGHDK, SYGVNS. V was clipped by 3 bases and J by 6 bases, with 11 bases between them. CDR3 length: 14 residues. CDR3 sequence (DNA): TGTGCCAGCAGTGACTTCGGGACTGATGAAAAACTGTTTTTT. This sequence encodes CASSDFGTDEKLFF.

This clone was seen once. The gene calls are TRBV27 and TRBJ1-6, with D hard to call. The CDR3 runs to 19 residues. The V gene's germline CDR1 is MNHEY and CDR2 SMNVEV (reference sequence). V lost 1 base to trimming and J lost 0 bases, with 16 bases between them. The CDR3: CASSLFPDFLSSYNSPLHF. CDR3 nucleotides: TGTGCCAGCAGTTTATTTCCCGACTTCCTAAGCTCCTATAATTCACCCCTCCACTTT.

This clone occurred a few times. V is TRBV28 and J is TRBJ2-2; tentative D call: TRBD1 (5 bases). The CDR3 sequence is 13 residues long. Germline CDR1 and CDR2: MDHEN and SYDVKM. V lost 5 bases and J lost 5, with 9 bases in between. The CDR3 is CASSRGTTGELFF. The CDR3 DNA is TGTGCCAGCAGTAGGGGAACAACCGGGGAGCTGTTTTTT. Looking up the rest from reference TRBV28 and TRBJ2-2 gives the full variable domain: DVKVTQSSRYLVKRTGEKVFLECVQDMDHENMFWYRQDPGLGLRLIYFSYDVKMKEKGDIPEGYSVSREKKERFSLILESASTNQTSMYLCASSRGTTGELFFGEGSRLTVL.

The chain carries TRBV9 and TRBJ2-7; 7 bases align to TRBD2. The CDR3 has 15 residues. Germline CDR1 and CDR2: SGDLS and YYNGEE. After removal of 0 bases from V and 6 bases from J, the junction contained 9 bases not matched to a gene. The CDR3 bases are TGTGCCAGCAGCGTAGCGGGCGGGAGCGGCCCCGAGCAGTACTTC. Its translation: CASSVAGGSGPEQYF.

V usage is TRBV6-1 and J usage is TRBJ2-7; D is perhaps TRBD1 (5 bases). Germline lookup yields CDR1 MNHNS and CDR2 SASEGT. The ends were cut back, 5 bases at V and 4 bases at J, with 9 bases in the middle. CDR3 length: 12 amino acids. CDR3 in DNA: TGTGCCAGCAGTTTAGGGGCGTACGAGCAGTACTTC. This gives the protein CASSLGAYEQYF.

The chain couples TRBV5-4 to TRBJ2-1; D unresolved. Germline V CDR1 and CDR2: SGHNT, YYREEE (reference sequence). V was pared by 3 bases and J by 6 bases, with 13 bases between. This CDR3 has 14 residues. Written as DNA, the CDR3 is TGTGCCAGCAGCTCCCCCCGCTCAGGCAATGAGCAGTTCTTC. This translates into CASSSPRSGNEQFF.

The V gene is TRBV28, the J gene TRBJ1-4; D unresolved. The CDR3 loop spans 16 amino acids. Trimming took off 5 bases at V and 0 bases at J, with 13 bases between the two ends. The germline V gene has CDR1 MDHEN and CDR2 SYDVKM. CDR3 region: CASSLLDGTTNEKLFF. CDR3 coding DNA: TGTGCCAGCAGTCTCCTCGATGGCACAACTAATGAAAAACTGTTTTTT. The variable domain in full, completed from reference TRBV28 and TRBJ1-4, reads DVKVTQSSRYLVKRTGEKVFLECVQDMDHENMFWYRQDPGLGLRLIYFSYDVKMKEKGDIPEGYSVSREKKERFSLILESASTNQTSMYLCASSLLDGTTNEKLFFGSGTQLSVL.

V is TRBV15 and J is TRBJ2-1, with 8 positions matching TRBD2. The V gene's germline CDR1 is LNHNV and CDR2 YYDKDF (reference sequence). This CDR3 spans 13 amino acids. Trimming at V came to 5 bases and at J to 6 bases, leaving 3 bases not matched to a gene. CDR3: CATSRTSFNEQFF. In DNA, the CDR3 is TGTGCCACCAGCCGGACTAGCTTCAATGAGCAGTTCTTC.

With respect to this clone: This sample includes further DNA sequences coding for the same CDR3. This chain links TRBV19 with TRBJ2-7; possible D gene TRBD2, 7 bases. The CDR3 has 14 residues. V was shortened by 8 bases and J by 5 bases, with 19 bases between the two germline ends. The germline V gene has CDR1 LNHDA and CDR2 SQIVND (reference sequence). DNA for the CDR3: TGTGCCAGTTCCGGGGGGCGGGAGCGCCACGAGCAGTACTTC. Protein sequence: CASSGGRERHEQYF.

The chain has TRBV5-1 and TRBJ2-7, with 9 bases aligning to TRBD1. Per germline, CDR1 SGHRS and CDR2 YFSETQ. V was clipped by 1 base and J by 4 bases; unmatched bases: 6. The CDR3 runs to 15 residues. Here the CDR3 DNA reads TGCGCCAGCAGCTTGCAGCTGACAGGGGGGTACGAGCAGTACTTC. Amino acid sequence: CASSLQLTGGYEQYF.

The chain combines TRBV27 with TRBJ2-7; 14 nucleotides align to TRBD2. With V trimmed by 3 bases and J by 5 bases, 3 bases remained unmatched. Germline assignment: CDR1 MNHEY and CDR2 SMNVEV (reference sequence). The CDR3 loop spans 15 amino acids. The CDR3 protein is CASSLGLAGVNEQYF. Written as DNA, the CDR3 is TGTGCCAGCAGTTTGGGACTAGCGGGAGTGAACGAGCAGTACTTC.

The genes are TRBV10-3 and TRBJ2-7, with 9 bases aligning to TRBD1. Trimming cost V 4 bases and J 3 bases; bases outside gene matches: 7. There are 15 residues in the CDR3. Looked up from germline, CDR1 is ENHRY and CDR2 is SYGVKD. As DNA, the CDR3 is TGTGCCATCAGTGGGTCAACAGGGGGCGACTACGAGCAGTACTTC. This translates into CAISGSTGGDYEQYF.

This clone was seen only a few times. A read error may account for a junction end that differs from germline. The rearrangement uses TRBV6-1 and TRBJ2-7; TRBD1 matches at 10 bases. Germline V gene data show CDR1 as MNHNS and CDR2 as SASEGT. The CDR3 is 16 residues long. DNA for the CDR3: TGTGCCAGCAGGGAAGGGACAGGGGTGATAACCTACGAGCAGTACTTC. It is translated as CASREGTGVITYEQYF.

The chain couples TRBV5-1 to TRBJ1-1, with TRBD1 matching over 7 bases. The CDR3 has 14 amino acids. CDR1 and CDR2 from the germline V gene are SGHRS and YFSETQ. V was pared by 5 bases and J by 1 base, with 5 bases of the junction left unmatched. CDR3 sequence reads: CASSRGTANTEAFF. The CDR3 nucleotides are TGCGCCAGCAGTCGCGGGACAGCGAACACTGAAGCTTTCTTT. The full variable domain, with the rest looked up from reference TRBV5-1 and TRBJ1-1, is KAGVTQTPRYLIKTRGQQVTLSCSPISGHRSVSWYQQTPGQGLQFLFEYFSETQRNKGNFPGRFSGRQFSNSRSEMNVSTLELGDSALYLCASSRGTANTEAFFGQGTRLTVV.

The chain recombines TRBV29-1 with TRBJ1-1; 7 bases line up with TRBD1. The length of the CDR3 is 14 residues. V shed 2 bases and J 7 bases; nucleotides not matched to a gene: 10. Germline-derived CDR1 and CDR2 are SQVTM and ANQGSEA. The CDR3 DNA reads TGCAGCGTTGAACTTTCTCCGGGACAGCGTGAAGCTTTCTTT. Amino acids: CSVELSPGQREAFF.

As DNA, the CDR3 is TGCGCCAGCAGCGACTCAGGGAGGGAGACCCAGTACTTC. This gives the protein CASSDSGRETQYF. V gene TRBV5-1 combines with J gene TRBJ2-5; TRBD2 might be the D (6 bases). The germline V gene has CDR1 SGHRS and CDR2 YFSETQ. Trimming removed 4 bases at V and 5 bases at J, with 12 bases between. The CDR3 is 13 residues long.

The sample holds one count of this clone. This chain uses TRBV4-2 with TRBJ1-6; 11 bases agree with TRBD1. The CDR3 runs 23 residues. The ends lost 2 bases at V and 0 bases at J; junction bases unmatched: 18. Germline assignment: CDR1 LGHNA and CDR2 YNFKEQ. CDR3 amino acids: CASSQKGPGQGGFGASYNSPLHF. DNA for the CDR3: TGTGCCAGCAGCCAAAAGGGCCCGGGACAGGGGGGGTTCGGGGCCTCCTATAATTCACCCCTCCACTTT.